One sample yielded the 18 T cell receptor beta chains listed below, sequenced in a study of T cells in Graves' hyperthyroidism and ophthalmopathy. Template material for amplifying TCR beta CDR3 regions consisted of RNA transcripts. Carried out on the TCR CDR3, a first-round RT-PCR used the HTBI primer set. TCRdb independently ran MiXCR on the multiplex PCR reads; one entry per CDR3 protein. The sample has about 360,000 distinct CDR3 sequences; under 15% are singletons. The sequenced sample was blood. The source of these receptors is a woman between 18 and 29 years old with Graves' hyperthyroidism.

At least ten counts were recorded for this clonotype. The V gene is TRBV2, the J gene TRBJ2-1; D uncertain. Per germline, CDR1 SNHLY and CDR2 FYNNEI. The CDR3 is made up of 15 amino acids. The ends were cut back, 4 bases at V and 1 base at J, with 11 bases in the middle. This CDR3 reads CASSGPQASYNEQFF. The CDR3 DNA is TGTGCCAGCAGTGGGCCCCAGGCGTCCTACAATGAGCAGTTCTTC. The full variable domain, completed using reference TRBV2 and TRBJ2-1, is EPEVTQTPSHQVTQMGQEVILRCVPISNHLYFYWYRQILGQKVEFLVSFYNNEISEKSEIFDDQFSVERPDGSNFTLKIRSTKLEDSAMYFCASSGPQASYNEQFFGPGTRLTVL.

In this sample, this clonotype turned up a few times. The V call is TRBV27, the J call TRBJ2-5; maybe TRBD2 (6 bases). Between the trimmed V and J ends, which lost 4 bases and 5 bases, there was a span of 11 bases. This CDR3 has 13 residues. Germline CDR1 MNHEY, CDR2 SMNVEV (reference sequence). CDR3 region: CASSWREAETQYF. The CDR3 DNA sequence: TGTGCCAGCAGTTGGCGGGAAGCGGAGACCCAGTACTTC.

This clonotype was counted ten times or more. DNA for the CDR3: TGTGCCAGCAGTCCGCAAGCGCTTGGCTACACCTTC. Protein: CASSPQALGYTF. This chain links TRBV28 with TRBJ1-2; no clear D gene. V lost 5 bases and J 7 bases, leaving 11 bases between the germline ends. This CDR3 region has 12 residues. Germline assignment: CDR1 MDHEN and CDR2 SYDVKM.

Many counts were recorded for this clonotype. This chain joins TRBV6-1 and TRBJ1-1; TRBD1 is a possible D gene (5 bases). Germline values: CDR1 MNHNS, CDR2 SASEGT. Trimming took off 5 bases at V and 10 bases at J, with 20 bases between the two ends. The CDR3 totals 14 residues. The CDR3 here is CASSSWPTWGRAFF. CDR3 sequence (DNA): TGTGCCAGCAGTTCCTGGCCAACTTGGGGGAGAGCTTTCTTT.

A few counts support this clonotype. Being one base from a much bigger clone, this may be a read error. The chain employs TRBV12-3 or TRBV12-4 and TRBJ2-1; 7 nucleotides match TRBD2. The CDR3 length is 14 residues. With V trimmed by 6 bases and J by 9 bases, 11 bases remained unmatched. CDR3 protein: CASRPGGSGGEQFF. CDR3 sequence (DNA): TGTGCCAGCAGACCAGGCGGGAGTGGCGGTGAGCAGTTCTTC.

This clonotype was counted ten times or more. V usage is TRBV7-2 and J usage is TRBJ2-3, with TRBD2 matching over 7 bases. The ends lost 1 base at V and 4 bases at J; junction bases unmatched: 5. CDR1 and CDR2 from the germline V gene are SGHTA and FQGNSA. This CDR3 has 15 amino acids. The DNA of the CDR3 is TGTGCCAGCAGCTTAGTCGCGGGAGCGGCAGATACGCAGTATTTT. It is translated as CASSLVAGAADTQYF.

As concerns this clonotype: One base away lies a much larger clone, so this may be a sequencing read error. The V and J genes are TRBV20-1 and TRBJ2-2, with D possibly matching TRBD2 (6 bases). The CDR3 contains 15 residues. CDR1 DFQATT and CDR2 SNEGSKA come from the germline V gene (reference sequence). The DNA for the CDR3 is TGCAGTGCTAGAGATGTGGGGAAGGGGACCGGGGGGCTGTTTTTT. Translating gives CSARDVGKGTGGLFF.

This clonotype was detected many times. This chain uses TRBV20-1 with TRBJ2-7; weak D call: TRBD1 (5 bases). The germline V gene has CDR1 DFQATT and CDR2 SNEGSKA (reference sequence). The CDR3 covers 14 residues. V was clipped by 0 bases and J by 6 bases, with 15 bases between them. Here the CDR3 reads CSARDPAGNGEQYF. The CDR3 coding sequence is TGCAGTGCTAGAGATCCGGCAGGGAACGGCGAGCAGTACTTC.

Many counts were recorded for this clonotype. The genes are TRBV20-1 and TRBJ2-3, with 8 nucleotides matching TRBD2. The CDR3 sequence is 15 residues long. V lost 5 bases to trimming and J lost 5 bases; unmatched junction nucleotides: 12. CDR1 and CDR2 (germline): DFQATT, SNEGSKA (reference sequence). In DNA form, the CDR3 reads TGCAGTGCTGAACCCAGCGGGAGCTGGATAGATACGCAGTATTTT. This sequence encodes CSAEPSGSWIDTQYF.

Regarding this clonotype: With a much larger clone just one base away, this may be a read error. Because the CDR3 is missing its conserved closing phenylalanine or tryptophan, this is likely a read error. DNA of the CDR3: TGTGCCAGCAGCTCCCAGATCTCTAATTCACCCCTCCACCTT. Amino acids: CASSSQISNSPLHL. The chain recombines TRBV7-2 with TRBJ1-6, with D unresolved. The CDR3 covers 14 residues. Trimming removed 4 bases at V and 6 bases at J, with 10 bases between. Germline lookup yields CDR1 SGHTA and CDR2 FQGNSA.

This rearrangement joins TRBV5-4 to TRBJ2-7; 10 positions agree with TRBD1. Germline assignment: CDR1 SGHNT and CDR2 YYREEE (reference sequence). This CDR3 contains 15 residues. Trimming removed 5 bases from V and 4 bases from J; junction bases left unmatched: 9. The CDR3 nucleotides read TGTGCCAGCAGGGCCGACAGGGGGCGTGGTTACGAGCAGTACTTC. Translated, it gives CASRADRGRGYEQYF. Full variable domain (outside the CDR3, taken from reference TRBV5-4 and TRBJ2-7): ETGVTQSPTHLIKTRGQQVTLRCSSQSGHNTVSWYQQALGQGPQFIFQYYREEENGRGNFPPRFSGLQFPNYSSELNVNALELDDSALYLCASRADRGRGYEQYFGPGTRLTVT.

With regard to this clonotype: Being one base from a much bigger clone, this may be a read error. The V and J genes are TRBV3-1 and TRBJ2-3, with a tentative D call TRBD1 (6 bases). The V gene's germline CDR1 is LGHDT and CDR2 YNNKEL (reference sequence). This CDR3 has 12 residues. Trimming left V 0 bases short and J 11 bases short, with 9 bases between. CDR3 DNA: TGTGCCAGCAGCCAAGAGAGAGGGGGGCAGTATTTT. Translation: CASSQERGGQYF.

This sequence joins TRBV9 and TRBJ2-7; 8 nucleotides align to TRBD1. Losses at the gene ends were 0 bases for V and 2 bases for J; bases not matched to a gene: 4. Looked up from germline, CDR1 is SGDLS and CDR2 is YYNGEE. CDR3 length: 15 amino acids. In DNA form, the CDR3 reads TGTGCCAGCAGCGTAGCTACGGGACAGGCCTACGAGCAGTACTTC. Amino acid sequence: CASSVATGQAYEQYF.

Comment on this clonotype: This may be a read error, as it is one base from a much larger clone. The CDR3 loop reads CASITGGSCGYTF. The CDR3, as DNA: TGTGCCAGCATTACAGGGGGCAGCTGTGGCTACACCTTC. The chain recombines TRBV12-3 or TRBV12-4 with TRBJ1-2, with 9 bases identical to TRBD1. V was pared by 7 bases and J by 7 bases, with 7 bases of the junction left unmatched. CDR3 length equals 13 residues.

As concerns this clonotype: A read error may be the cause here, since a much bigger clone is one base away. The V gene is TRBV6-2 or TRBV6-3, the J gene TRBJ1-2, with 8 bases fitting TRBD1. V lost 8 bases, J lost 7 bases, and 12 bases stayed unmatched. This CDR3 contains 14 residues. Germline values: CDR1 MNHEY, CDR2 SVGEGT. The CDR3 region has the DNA TGTGCCAGCGGTGCCTCGGGACAGGCTGGTGGCTACACCTTC. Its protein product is CASGASGQAGGYTF.

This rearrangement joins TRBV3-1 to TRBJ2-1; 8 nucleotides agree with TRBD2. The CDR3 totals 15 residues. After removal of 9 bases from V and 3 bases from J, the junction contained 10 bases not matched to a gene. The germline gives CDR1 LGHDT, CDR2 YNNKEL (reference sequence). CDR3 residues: CASKGAGEIYNEQFF. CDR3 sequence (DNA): TGTGCCAGTAAAGGAGCGGGAGAGATCTACAATGAGCAGTTCTTC.

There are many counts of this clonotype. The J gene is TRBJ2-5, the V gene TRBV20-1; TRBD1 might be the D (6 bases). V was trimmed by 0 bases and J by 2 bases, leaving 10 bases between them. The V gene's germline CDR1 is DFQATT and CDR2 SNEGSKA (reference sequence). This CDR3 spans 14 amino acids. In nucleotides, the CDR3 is TGCAGTGCTAGAGAAACCGGGACACAAGAGACCCAGTACTTC. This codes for CSARETGTQETQYF.

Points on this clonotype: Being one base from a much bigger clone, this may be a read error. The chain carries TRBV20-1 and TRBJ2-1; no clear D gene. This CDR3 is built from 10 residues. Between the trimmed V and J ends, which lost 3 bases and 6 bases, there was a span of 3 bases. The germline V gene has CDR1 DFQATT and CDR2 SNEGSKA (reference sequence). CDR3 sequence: CSARSNEQFF. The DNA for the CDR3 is TGCAGTGCTAGGAGCAATGAGCAGTTCTTC.